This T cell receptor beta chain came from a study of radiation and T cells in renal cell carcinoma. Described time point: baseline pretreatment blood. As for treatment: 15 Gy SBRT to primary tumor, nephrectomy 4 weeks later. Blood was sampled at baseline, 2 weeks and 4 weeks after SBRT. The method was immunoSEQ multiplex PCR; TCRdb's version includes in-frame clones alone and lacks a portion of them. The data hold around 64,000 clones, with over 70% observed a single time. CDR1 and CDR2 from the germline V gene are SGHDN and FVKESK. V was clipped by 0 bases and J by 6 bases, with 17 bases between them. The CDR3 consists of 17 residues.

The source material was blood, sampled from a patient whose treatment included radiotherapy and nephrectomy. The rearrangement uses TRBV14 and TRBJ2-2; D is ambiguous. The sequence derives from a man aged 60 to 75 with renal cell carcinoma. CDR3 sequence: CASSQEFAALISGELFF. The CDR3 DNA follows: TGTGCCAGCAGCCAAGAATTCGCGGCGCTAATATCCGGGGAGCTGTTTTTT. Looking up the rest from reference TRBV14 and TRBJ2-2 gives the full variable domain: EAGVTQFPSHSVIEKGQTVTLRCDPISGHDNLYWYRRVMGKEIKFLLHFVKESKQDESGMPNNRFLAERTGGTYSTLKVQPAELEDSGVYFCASSQEFAALISGELFFGEGSRLTVL.